In this sample, the clone carrying this T cell receptor beta chain turned up once. Its specificity is not known. CDR3 size: 16 residues. Germline loops: CDR1 SGHAT, CDR2 FQDESV (reference sequence). Losses at the gene ends were 7 bases for V and 1 base for J; bases not matched to a gene: 9. Terminally differentiated effector memory CD45RA+ cells were excluded by CCR7 positive selection of CD45RO-negative cells. The source of the sample is a study of shared clonotypes between healthy human individuals. Notes on the study in general: Among non-shared clonotypes, generation probabilities were lower than among those shared by all four donors. What limited the represented genetic and exposure-history diversity was the small number of donors. Sequencing of the sorted subsets was shown by rarefaction to be incomplete despite large depth. Naive subsets generally exceeded memory subsets in estimated richness.

Repertoires were generated with immunoSEQ multiplex PCR, while TCRdb's copy carries only in-frame clones and drops some. The sample contains about 2.2 million clones, just under 95% of which appear only once. The clonotype originates from a man younger than 35 in good health. Some clones in this sample may be carry-over from other donors' samples. Sequenced input: naive CD8+ T cells from PBMCs. The chain couples TRBV11-1 to TRBJ2-1; 8 bases fit TRBD2. The CDR3 DNA is TGTGCCAGCACGGGGGGGGCCCTAGGATCCTACAATGAGCAGTTCTTC. This encodes CASTGGALGSYNEQFF.